The clone carrying this TCR beta chain was found once. The target antigen is unknown. Sequence at one end of the junction differs from germline and may be a read error. These data are taken from a study of blood T cells in healthy people across ages. Whole-study findings and limits: Per million T cells, TCR beta diversity dropped roughly linearly as age increased.

It was with a sample-barcoded 5' primer and a J-beta primer mix that a second PCR of roughly 7 to 11 cycles was run. TCRdb analysed the 5' RACE reads with MiXCR anew, one entry per CDR3 protein. The table records hundreds of thousands of distinct CDR3 sequences, 29% of them present only once. CDR1 and CDR2 from the germline V gene are SGHVS and FQNEAQ. This CDR3 is 15 amino acids long. This chain joins TRBV7-8 and TRBJ1-6, with TRBD1 as a possible D gene (5 bases). This TCR derives from a woman aged 80 or over in good health. The sample was blood. DNA for the CDR3: TGTGCCAGCAGCCGCACAGGCGCGGGTAATTCACCCCCCCACTTT. Translating it yields CASSRTGAGNSPPHF. Drawing the rest from reference TRBV7-8 and TRBJ1-6, the complete variable domain is GAGVSQSPRYKVAKRGQDVALRCDPISGHVSLFWYQQALGQGPEFLTYFQNEAQLDKSGLPSDRFFAERPEGSVSTLKIQRTQQEDSAVYLCASSRTGAGNSPPHFGNGTRLTVT.